The rows below give T cell receptor beta chains drawn from one sample of a study of T-cell reconstitution after alpha-beta-depleted transplantation in children. MiXCR, applied by TCRdb to the PCR reads, yields one record per CDR3 protein. The table records hundreds of thousands of distinct CDR3 sequences, roughly 13% of them present only once. The material was PBMCs, mostly from graft donor cells, obtained 360 days after TCRalphabeta/CD19-depleted stem cell transplant. The receptors stem from a male patient aged 10 to 17 who had a stem cell transplant for acute myeloid leukemia, so the T cells may come from the graft donor. The CDR3 runs from the conserved cysteine through the conserved F or W. The order of the fields is CDR3 DNA, CDR3 protein, V gene, J gene, clone size, CDR3 length, D gene. A D gene is named only where the DNA matches it firmly. Part of the rows lack a size; the others show once, few, many or a class for expanded clones.

TGTGCCAGCAGTACCCACGTAAGCTCCTACAATGAGCAGTTCTTC	CASSTHVSSYNEQFF	TRBV12-3/TRBV12-4	TRBJ2-1	few	15	-
TGTGCCAGCAGCGCAGGACTAGCTTTAGGGACCCAGTACTTC	CASSAGLALGTQYF	TRBV11-2	TRBJ2-5	-	14	TRBD2
TGCGCCAGCTCAACCAGAGGGGTCCGGGGGAGCACAGATACGCAGTATTTT	CASSTRGVRGSTDTQYF	TRBV5-1	TRBJ2-3	many	17	-
TGCAGTGCTAGAACTCCGGGACTAGCGGGAGGGCCCTACGAGCAGTACTTC	CSARTPGLAGGPYEQYF	TRBV20-1	TRBJ2-7	-	17	TRBD2
TGTGCCAGCAACCCGCAGCTAGGTCAAGAGACCCAGTACTTC	CASNPQLGQETQYF	TRBV7-2	TRBJ2-5	-	14	-
TGTGCCAGCAGCGGTCTAGCGGGAGTTTACAATGAGCAGTTCTTC	CASSGLAGVYNEQFF	TRBV9	TRBJ2-1	-	15	TRBD2
TGTGCCAGCAGCCAAATGACAAACTACGAGCAGTACTTC	CASSQMTNYEQYF	TRBV7-8	TRBJ2-7	many	13	-
TGTGCCAGCAGCTCTCGGACTTGGGATACGCAGTATTTT	CASSSRTWDTQYF	TRBV3-1	TRBJ2-3	-	13	-
TGCAGTGCTGGCCGACAATCCCCTAGCACAGATACGCAGTATTTT	CSAGRQSPSTDTQYF	TRBV20-1	TRBJ2-3	-	15	-
TGTGCCAGCAGCCAAGAGGGCAGGGGGAACACCGGGGAGCTGTTTTTT	CASSQEGRGNTGELFF	TRBV4-2	TRBJ2-2	few	16	-
TGCAGTGCCGCCACGACACCCGATAAGAGTAATGAGCAGTTCTTC	CSAATTPDKSNEQFF	TRBV20-1	TRBJ2-1	-	15	-
TGCGCCAGTGCGAAGACAGGGCTAAAAAACATTCAGTACTTC	CASAKTGLKNIQYF	TRBV5-1	TRBJ2-4	few	14	TRBD1
TGTGCCAGCAGCGAGCCGGCCAAGACTGCCACCGGGGAGCTGTTTTTT	CASSEPAKTATGELFF	TRBV7-9	TRBJ2-2	-	16	-
TGCGCCAGCAGCTACGGGACTAGCGGGGGCAATGAGCAGTTCTTC	CASSYGTSGGNEQFF	TRBV5-1	TRBJ2-1	few	15	TRBD2
TGCAGTGCTAAACTACGGGGGGCGAACACCGGGGAGCTGTTTTTT	CSAKLRGANTGELFF	TRBV20-1	TRBJ2-2	few	15	TRBD2
TGCGCCAGCAGCTTGGGACACTACTCGTCCTACGAGCAGTACTTC	CASSLGHYSSYEQYF	TRBV5-1	TRBJ2-7	many	15	-
TGCGCCAGCAGCTCCGGGACTAGCGGGAACGGCGAGCAGTACTTC	CASSSGTSGNGEQYF	TRBV5-1	TRBJ2-7	many	15	TRBD2
TGTGCCAGCAGCTCTGGGGTGGCGGTCAACACCGGGGAGCTGTTTTTT	CASSSGVAVNTGELFF	TRBV9	TRBJ2-2	many	16	-
TGTGCCAGCACCCTCTACGGCGGGAGGGGAGATACGCAGTATTTT	CASTLYGGRGDTQYF	TRBV6-2/TRBV6-3	TRBJ2-3	few	15	TRBD2
TGTGCCTGGAGCCAAAACAGGAATGAGCAGTTCTTC	CAWSQNRNEQFF	TRBV30	TRBJ2-1	-	12	-
TGTGCCAGCTCGCCAGACCCTTCTAGCACAGATACGCAGTATTTT	CASSPDPSSTDTQYF	TRBV18	TRBJ2-3	few	15	-
TGTGCCAGCAGCCGATGGACTAGCGGGAGCCCTAGCACAGATACGCAGTATTTT	CASSRWTSGSPSTDTQYF	TRBV3-1	TRBJ2-3	few	18	TRBD2
TGCAGTGCTAGAGGGACTAGCCCCTACGAGCAGTACTTC	CSARGTSPYEQYF	TRBV20-1	TRBJ2-7	many	13	TRBD2
TGTGCCAGCATAGGGGTCCGGGGCACCGGGGAGCTGTTTTTT	CASIGVRGTGELFF	TRBV27	TRBJ2-2	-	14	-
TGCAGTGCTAGCGACCTCTCGAGCTCCTACGAGCAGTACTTC	CSASDLSSSYEQYF	TRBV20-1	TRBJ2-7	-	14	-
TGCAGTGCTAGATATCTAGCGGGAGGGCCAGGATCCTACAATGAGCAGTTCTTC	CSARYLAGGPGSYNEQFF	TRBV20-1	TRBJ2-1	-	18	TRBD2
TGTGCCAGCAGCCAAGAGATTATCGTGGCTAGCAGCACAACCTACGAGCAGTACTTC	CASSQEIIVASSTTYEQYF	TRBV3-1	TRBJ2-7	few	19	-
TGTGCCAGCTCACTGATCTACAGGGACCAAGAGACCCAGTACTTC	CASSLIYRDQETQYF	TRBV18	TRBJ2-5	-	15	-
TGCAGTGCTAGTCCGGGAGGGCCCTACGAGCAGTACTTC	CSASPGGPYEQYF	TRBV20-1	TRBJ2-7	many	13	TRBD2
TGTGCCAGCAGCTTTGTAACAAGTCCCTACGAGCAGTACTTC	CASSFVTSPYEQYF	TRBV11-2	TRBJ2-7	-	14	-
TGCGCCAGCAGCCAAGAGGTTCCAGGGGCCCCCAACACCGGGGAGCTGTTTTTT	CASSQEVPGAPNTGELFF	TRBV4-1	TRBJ2-2	few	18	-
TGTGCCAGCTCACCTGGGACTAGCGGGTCCTATGAGCAGTTCTTC	CASSPGTSGSYEQFF	TRBV18	TRBJ2-1	-	15	TRBD2
TGTGCCAGTAGTATGCGCCGCCGCCCTCAGGGGACGGACATTCAGTACTTC	CASSMRRRPQGTDIQYF	TRBV19	TRBJ2-4	many	17	-
TGTGCCAGCAGTATGAGGACAGGGCAAGAGACCCAGTACTTC	CASSMRTGQETQYF	TRBV28	TRBJ2-5	-	14	TRBD1
TGCAGCTTCAGGACTAGCGGGAACACCGGGGAGCTGTTTTTT	CSFRTSGNTGELFF	TRBV29-1	TRBJ2-2	-	14	TRBD2
TGCGCCAGCAGCTGGGCAATAGGGGCCTCCTACAATGAGCAGTTCTTC	CASSWAIGASYNEQFF	TRBV4-3	TRBJ2-1	few	16	-
TGTGCCAGCAGTTACTGGGGACGGTGGAATACCGGGGAGCTGTTTTTT	CASSYWGRWNTGELFF	TRBV6-2/TRBV6-3	TRBJ2-2	-	16	-
TGCGCCAGCAGCTTGCGAGGGGGGTACCAAGAGACCCAGTACTTC	CASSLRGGYQETQYF	TRBV5-1	TRBJ2-5	few	15	-
TGTGCCAGCAGCCCCGCTTCCACAGATACGCAGTATTTT	CASSPASTDTQYF	TRBV9	TRBJ2-3	-	13	-
TGTGCCAGCAGTTCAAGACAGGGGGCAGGCTACAATGAGCAGTTCTTC	CASSSRQGAGYNEQFF	TRBV28	TRBJ2-1	few	16	TRBD1
TGTGCCAGCATGGGAGCGGGAGGTCACAATGAGCAGTTCTTC	CASMGAGGHNEQFF	TRBV2	TRBJ2-1	-	14	TRBD2
TGTGCCATCCCAGGTCGGGACGGCGAGGGGCCAGATACGCAGTATTTT	CAIPGRDGEGPDTQYF	TRBV2	TRBJ2-3	few	16	-
TGTGCCAGCAGCTTAGGGCGGGGACTAGCGGAGAGGTACAATGAGCAGTTCTTC	CASSLGRGLAERYNEQFF	TRBV7-2	TRBJ2-1	-	18	TRBD2
TGCGCCAGCAGCTTCTGGGATGACACCGGGGAGCTGTTTTTT	CASSFWDDTGELFF	TRBV5-1	TRBJ2-2	many	14	-
TGTGCCAGCAGCTTCCCACGACTAGCGGGAGGTGTCCCGAACACCGGGGAGCTGTTTTTT	CASSFPRLAGGVPNTGELFF	TRBV11-2	TRBJ2-2	few	20	TRBD2
TGCGCCAGCAGCTCTAGCCAGAGACTAGCGGGCACAGATACGCAGTATTTT	CASSSSQRLAGTDTQYF	TRBV5-1	TRBJ2-3	-	17	TRBD2
TGTGCCAGCAGACCTGCCGGGACTAGCGGGAGTGTAGAGCAGTACTTC	CASRPAGTSGSVEQYF	TRBV27	TRBJ2-7	-	16	TRBD2
TGCGCCAGCAGCCCTACCTCTAGCGACCAAGAGACCCAGTACTTC	CASSPTSSDQETQYF	TRBV4-3	TRBJ2-5	many	15	-
TGTGCCACCAGCAGAGGACAGGGGCTATCCTACGAGCAGTACTTC	CATSRGQGLSYEQYF	TRBV15	TRBJ2-7	few	15	TRBD1
TGTGCCAGCAGCCTGCAAAGTGGCCAGTACGAGCAGTACTTC	CASSLQSGQYEQYF	TRBV3-1	TRBJ2-7	many	14	-
TGTGCCACTAGGATAGCGGGAAACTCCTACGAGCAGTACTTC	CATRIAGNSYEQYF	TRBV27	TRBJ2-7	many	14	TRBD2
TGTGCCAGCAGTCCCACTACTTATCCACAGGGGGCTAGCAATCAGCCCCAGCATTTT	CASSPTTYPQGASNQPQHF	TRBV6-4	TRBJ1-5	few	19	TRBD1
TGCAGTGCTAGTCCGGGGAGCGGGAGTGGGAGATTCGGGCAGTACTTC	CSASPGSGSGRFGQYF	TRBV20-1	TRBJ2-7	few	16	TRBD2
TGTGCCAGCTCACAAACTAGCGGAACTAGCTACGAGCAGTACTTC	CASSQTSGTSYEQYF	TRBV18	TRBJ2-7	many	15	TRBD2
TGTGCCAGCAGCTTAGTCCAGGGGGGCGAGCAGTACTTC	CASSLVQGGEQYF	TRBV7-2	TRBJ2-7	many	13	-
TGTGCCAGCAGCGTAGGAAGGACAGGGGAAGGCTACACCTTC	CASSVGRTGEGYTF	TRBV9	TRBJ1-2	-	14	TRBD1
TGCAGTGCTAGAGATCTTGACTACACTTATAATGAGCAGTTCTTC	CSARDLDYTYNEQFF	TRBV20-1	TRBJ2-1	-	15	-
TGCAGCGTCGTCCCTGATACGCAGTATTTT	CSVVPDTQYF	TRBV29-1	TRBJ2-3	many	10	-
TGCGCCAGCAGCTTGATGAGGGCGCGGAGCTCCTACAATGAGCAGTTCTTC	CASSLMRARSSYNEQFF	TRBV5-1	TRBJ2-1	-	17	-
TGTGCCAGCAGCCCCCGGGGACAAAACTCCTACAATGAGCAGTTCTTC	CASSPRGQNSYNEQFF	TRBV7-2	TRBJ2-1	few	16	-